The 29 T cell receptor beta chains below all came from one sample that was sequenced in a study of graft-versus-host responses after intestinal transplantation. Only in-frame clones appear in the TCRdb table, and some are missing; sequencing was by immunoSEQ multiplex PCR. The sample comprises 85,000 to 110,000 clones, 80% to 95% of which are singletons, and less than 1.5% rests with the top ten. Their antigens are not known. Sequencing used unstimulated CD8+ T cells sorted from spleen or lymph node cells, obtained before intestinal transplant. The receptor source for this set is a human donor who received an intestinal transplant.

V and J are TRBV7-6 and TRBJ2-3; D possibly corresponds to TRBD2 (6 bases). Per germline, CDR1 SGHVS and CDR2 FNYEAQ. CDR3 length: 14 amino acids. Trimming took off 3 bases at V and 1 base at J, with 8 bases between the two ends. The CDR3 region has the DNA TGTGCCAGCAGCTTGCGCGGGGGCACAGATACGCAGTATTTT. Residues: CASSLRGGTDTQYF.

The V gene is TRBV2, the J gene TRBJ2-1; no clear D gene. V was pared by 3 bases and J by 7 bases, with 13 bases between. This CDR3 is 14 amino acids long. CDR1 and CDR2 from the germline V gene are SNHLY and FYNNEI. The CDR3 DNA reads as TGTGCCAGCAGTGAGAGAGAACCGGATAATGAGCAGTTCTTC. Translation gives CASSEREPDNEQFF.

J is TRBJ2-1 and V is TRBV2; 10 nucleotides match TRBD2. Looked up from germline, CDR1 is SNHLY and CDR2 is FYNNEI. CDR3 length equals 16 residues. J lost 4 bases, V lost 2 bases, and 5 bases had no gene match. CDR3 sequence: CASSEISTSGYNEQFF. CDR3 nucleotide sequence: TGTGCCAGCAGTGAAATATCGACTAGCGGGTACAATGAGCAGTTCTTC.

The rearrangement joins TRBV27 to TRBJ1-1; 8 nucleotides line up with TRBD1. Trimming removed 5 bases from V and 1 base from J; junction bases left unmatched: 3. Germline CDR1 reads MNHEY; CDR2 reads SMNVEV (reference sequence). The CDR3 length is 14 residues. In nucleotides, the CDR3 is TGTGCCAGCAGTCTACAGGGGGGGAACACTGAAGCTTTCTTT. Its translation: CASSLQGGNTEAFF.

The chain combines TRBV4-1 with TRBJ1-4; D gene ambiguous. Germline CDR1 reads MGHRA; CDR2 reads YSYEKL. The CDR3 is made up of 15 amino acids. Trimming left V 5 bases short and J 0 bases short, with 10 bases between. The CDR3 sequence is CASSGKEPTNEKLFF. In DNA, the CDR3 is TGCGCCAGCAGCGGCAAAGAGCCAACTAATGAAAAACTGTTTTTT.

The rearrangement joins TRBV5-6 to TRBJ2-5; 7 bases match TRBD2. CDR1 SGHDT and CDR2 YYEEEE come from the germline V gene. The CDR3 consists of 15 residues. V lost 2 bases, J lost 5 bases, and 9 bases stayed unmatched. The CDR3 DNA reads as TGTGCCAGCAGCTTTAGCGGGTGGGGTTCGGAGACCCAGTACTTC. Encoded protein: CASSFSGWGSETQYF.

The chain uses TRBV9 and TRBJ1-2, with 11 bases that match TRBD1. The J segment lost 8 bases and the V segment lost 1 base, leaving 7 bases of the junction unmatched. CDR1 and CDR2 from the germline V gene are SGDLS and YYNGEE. This CDR3 is 15 amino acids long. For the CDR3, the DNA is TGTGCCAGCAGCGTATCGGGACAGGGGGTAGACGGCTACACCTTC. This codes for CASSVSGQGVDGYTF.

J is TRBJ2-2 and V is TRBV5-1; D perhaps matches TRBD1 (7 bases). The length of the CDR3 is 15 residues. Germline V lookup: CDR1 SGHRS, CDR2 YFSETQ. V was clipped by 7 bases and J by 8 bases, with 21 bases between them. CDR3 sequence: CASSQGGDSWGELFF. CDR3 sequence (DNA): TGCGCCAGCTCCCAAGGAGGGGACAGCTGGGGGGAGCTGTTTTTT.

The chain links TRBV7-6 to TRBJ2-2; the D gene is possibly TRBD1 (5 bases). CDR1 SGHVS and CDR2 FNYEAQ come from the germline V gene. V dropped 1 base and J dropped 4 bases, with 10 bases sitting between them. This CDR3 has 15 amino acids. DNA of the CDR3: TGTGCCAGCAGCTTAGACAGGATGGTCACCGGGGAGCTGTTTTTT. Encoded protein: CASSLDRMVTGELFF.

V gene TRBV4-1 combines with J gene TRBJ2-6, with no clear D. Per the germline V gene, CDR1 is MGHRA and CDR2 is YSYEKL. CDR3 length: 14 residues. V lost 4 bases, J lost 4 bases, and 8 bases lay in between. The CDR3 loop reads CASSPSVGANVLTF. Written as DNA, the CDR3 is TGCGCCAGCAGCCCCAGTGTGGGGGCCAACGTCCTGACTTTC.

This chain links TRBV11-2 with TRBJ2-7; 7 positions match TRBD2. The V segment lost 1 base and the J segment 4 bases; nucleotides outside the gene matches: 1. Germline assignment: CDR1 SGHAT and CDR2 FQNNGV. CDR3 size: 13 residues. The CDR3 loop reads CASSLGGGYEQYF. The CDR3 DNA follows: TGTGCCAGCAGCTTAGGGGGGGGGTACGAGCAGTACTTC.

The chain carries TRBV4-1 and TRBJ2-7; D gene uncertain. Germline CDR1 is MGHRA and CDR2 is YSYEKL. Between the trimmed V and J ends, which lost 0 bases and 6 bases, there was a span of 9 bases. CDR3 length equals 13 residues. Here the CDR3 DNA reads TGCGCCAGCAGCCAAGATGTGAGCCTCGAGCAGTACTTC. Translation: CASSQDVSLEQYF.

V and J are TRBV11-2 and TRBJ2-7; D ambiguous. The CDR3 loop spans 13 amino acids. Germline V gives CDR1 SGHAT, CDR2 FQNNGV. The V and J ends lost 1 base and 10 bases respectively, with 14 bases between them. The CDR3 bases are TGTGCCAGCAGCTTAGTTTCCAGAGATGGTCAGTACTTC. Translated: CASSLVSRDGQYF.

This chain links TRBV9 with TRBJ2-3, with D perhaps matching TRBD2 (7 bases). The CDR3 spans 14 residues. V was clipped by 3 bases and J by 5 bases, with 13 bases between them. Germline loops: CDR1 SGDLS, CDR2 YYNGEE. CDR3 nucleotide sequence: TGTGCCAGCAGCGGAGGGGGGGTTGGAGATACGCAGTATTTT. Amino acids: CASSGGGVGDTQYF.

The V and J genes are TRBV5-4 and TRBJ1-4; D unresolved. Trimming shortened V by 4 bases and J by 4 bases, and 14 bases separated the two germline ends. The length of the CDR3 is 15 residues. Germline CDR1 is SGHNT and CDR2 is YYREEE (reference sequence). DNA of the CDR3: TGTGCCAGCAGCACCGGCTTGGGGAGTAATGAAAAACTGTTTTTT. Translating it yields CASSTGLGSNEKLFF.

This clone was detected only once. V is TRBV29-1 and J is TRBJ1-2, with a weak D call TRBD1 (5 bases). The CDR3 length is 10 residues. Looked up from germline, CDR1 is SQVTM and CDR2 is ANQGSEA. V was shortened by 6 bases and J by 12 bases, with 14 bases between the two germline ends. The CDR3 sequence is CSVGGTLHTF. CDR3 nucleotide sequence: TGCAGCGTCGGGGGGACGCTGCACACCTTC.

The CDR3 protein is CASSLGGTGRLNSPLHF. In DNA, the CDR3 is TGTGCCAGCAGCTTGGGTGGGACAGGGCGATTGAATTCACCCCTCCACTTT. The chain recombines TRBV5-6 with TRBJ1-6; 9 nucleotides align to TRBD1. The germline V gene encodes CDR1 SGHDT and CDR2 YYEEEE. V trimming: 0 bases; J trimming: 7 bases; junction bases outside the gene matches: 8. The CDR3 spans 17 residues.

The V call is TRBV4-1, the J call TRBJ2-7, with a tentative D call TRBD2 (7 bases). CDR1 and CDR2 from the germline V gene are MGHRA and YSYEKL. V shed 4 bases and J shed 6 bases, with 13 bases lying between them. The CDR3 runs to 13 residues. For the CDR3, the DNA is TGCGCCAGCAGCCTCCCCCGGGGGGCCGAGCAGTACTTC. The encoded protein is CASSLPRGAEQYF.

The chain carries TRBV5-6 and TRBJ1-6; 12 nucleotides align to TRBD1. V shed 0 bases and J 3 bases; nucleotides not matched to a gene: 7. The CDR3 has 19 amino acids. From germline, CDR1 is SGHDT and CDR2 YYEEEE. CDR3 region: CASSLDGGTGGLYNSPLHF. CDR3 sequence (DNA): TGTGCCAGCAGCTTGGACGGGGGGACAGGGGGCCTCTATAATTCACCCCTCCACTTT.

The V gene is TRBV29-1, the J gene TRBJ2-1, with D maybe TRBD1 (9 bases). Trimming took off 6 bases at V and 4 bases at J, with 22 bases between the two ends. This CDR3 contains 16 residues. Looked up from germline, CDR1 is SQVTM and CDR2 is ANQGSEA. The CDR3 sequence: CSVQGAGRGAYNEQFF. The CDR3 region has the DNA TGCAGCGTACAGGGGGCTGGGCGGGGGGCATACAATGAGCAGTTCTTC.

This chain connects TRBV9 to TRBJ2-3; 8 bases map to TRBD2. The germline V gene has CDR1 SGDLS and CDR2 YYNGEE. The CDR3 sequence is 17 residues long. J lost 3 bases, V lost 0 bases, and 9 bases had no gene match. CDR3 sequence: CASSVEGSGETTDTQYF. CDR3 coding DNA: TGTGCCAGCAGCGTAGAAGGTAGCGGGGAGACTACAGATACGCAGTATTTT.

This clone was observed a few times. This sequence joins TRBV7-9 and TRBJ1-3; 7 nucleotides match TRBD1. This CDR3 is built from 17 residues. Germline loops: CDR1 SEHNR, CDR2 FQNEAQ (reference sequence). The J segment lost 0 bases and the V segment lost 5 bases, leaving 10 bases of the junction unmatched. CDR3 protein: CASSTDPYRGSGNTIYF. The CDR3 DNA is TGTGCCAGCAGCACAGACCCTTACAGGGGCTCTGGAAACACCATATATTTT.

This chain connects TRBV28 to TRBJ1-2; D uncertain. Germline V CDR1 and CDR2: MDHEN, SYDVKM. The CDR3 length is 14 residues. The ends were cut back, 5 bases at V and 2 bases at J, with 12 bases in the middle. The CDR3 DNA reads TGTGCCAGCAGTCCCCTTGGGGAGAACTATGGCTACACCTTC. Its protein is CASSPLGENYGYTF.

The chain couples TRBV5-6 to TRBJ2-1, with TRBD1 matching over 9 bases. J lost 9 bases, V lost 7 bases, and 14 bases had no gene match. CDR3 size: 15 residues. CDR1 and CDR2 (germline): SGHDT, YYEEEE. The CDR3 nucleotides are TGTGCCAGCGTCGCCGGGACAGGGAGGATGGCTGAGCAGTTCTTC. Protein product: CASVAGTGRMAEQFF.

The rearrangement links TRBV6-6 to TRBJ2-5, with D uncertain. Germline lookup yields CDR1 MNHNY and CDR2 SVGAGI (reference sequence). V lost 7 bases and J 7 bases, leaving 13 bases between the germline ends. This CDR3 has 12 amino acids. The CDR3 sequence: CASNNLKGTQYF. In nucleotides, the CDR3 is TGTGCCAGCAACAACCTTAAAGGGACCCAGTACTTC.

The J gene is TRBJ1-6, the V gene TRBV27; 7 positions agree with TRBD1. CDR3 length: 16 residues. The V segment lost 6 bases and the J segment 0 bases; nucleotides outside the gene matches: 5. Germline V gives CDR1 MNHEY, CDR2 SMNVEV (reference sequence). The CDR3 here is CASSVGQSSYNSPLHF. The CDR3 nucleotides are TGTGCCAGCAGCGTGGGACAGAGCTCCTATAATTCACCCCTCCACTTT.

This chain connects TRBV6-5 to TRBJ1-5; no clear D gene. V shed 4 bases and J shed 7 bases, with 11 bases lying between them. Per germline, CDR1 MNHEY and CDR2 SVGAGI. The CDR3 contains 13 residues. CDR3 amino acids: CASSFDPGQPQHF. The CDR3 DNA is TGTGCCAGCAGTTTCGATCCGGGACAGCCCCAGCATTTT.

The chain joins TRBV27 to TRBJ1-5, with a weak D call TRBD1 (5 bases). Trimming left V 6 bases short and J 9 bases short, with 12 bases between. Germline V gives CDR1 MNHEY, CDR2 SMNVEV (reference sequence). The CDR3 is 12 residues long. The CDR3 coding sequence is TGTGCCAGCAGCCTGGACGGGGGGCCCCAGCATTTT. Translation: CASSLDGGPQHF.

In DNA form, the CDR3 reads TGTGCCAGCAGCACCTCCGGGACTAGCGGGGGCCCCACAAGCTCCTACGAGCAGTACTTC. It encodes CASSTSGTSGGPTSSYEQYF. J is TRBJ2-7 and V is TRBV2, with 14 bases lining up with TRBD2. The CDR3 contains 20 residues. J gave up 0 bases and V 6 bases, and 16 bases lay outside the gene matches. Germline V gene lookup returns CDR1 SNHLY and CDR2 FYNNEI.